The present entry profiles one TCR beta chain with its context. This specimen comes from a study of T cell responses to AZD1222 COVID-19 vaccine. This CDR3 has 18 amino acids. In germline, CDR1 is GTSNPN, CDR2 SVGIG (reference sequence). V trimming: 0 bases; J trimming: 4 bases; junction bases outside the gene matches: 15. Sequencing used immunoSEQ multiplex PCR; TCRdb keeps in-frame clones, though not all of them. Found here are around 99,000 clones, 87% of them singletons; the top ten hold roughly 5.3%. This receptor was identified in an adult in good health. This material consisted of peripheral blood, taken on day 0 of AZD1222 vaccination. This sequence joins TRBV30 and TRBJ2-3; 8 nucleotides match TRBD2. CDR3 in DNA: TGTGCCTGGAGTGTAGTGCCCCTTTACGGGGGGGTAGCAGATACGCAGTATTTT. Translation: CAWSVVPLYGGVADTQYF.